Presented here are 2 T cell receptor beta chains from one specimen sequenced in a study of T cell clonotyping in hematopoietic cell transplantation. This table comes from immunoSEQ multiplex PCR, and its TCRdb copy is limited to in-frame clones, with some not included. There are 4,900 or so clones in the sample; more than 20% occur only once, and roughly an eighth lies in the top ten. Here the sequenced sample was peripheral blood mononuclear cells, taken 180 days after allogeneic stem cell transplant. Every receptor here comes from a male patient between 40 and 49 years old who had an allogeneic stem cell transplant from an unrelated donor, so the T cells may come from the graft donor. Some clones in this sample may be carry-over from other donors' samples.

The rearrangement uses TRBV29-1 and TRBJ2-7; 7 nucleotides agree with TRBD1. There are 12 residues in the CDR3. Germline CDR1 and CDR2: SQVTM and ANQGSEA. The trim removed 5 bases at V and 6 bases at J, leaving 7 bases unmatched. The CDR3 sequence: CSVSQGVSEQYF. CDR3 nucleotides: TGCAGCGTTTCCCAGGGGGTATCCGAGCAGTACTTC.

This clone was recorded only once. The chain couples TRBV30 to TRBJ1-1, with D maybe TRBD1 (5 bases). This CDR3 is built from 12 residues. The ends were cut back, 5 bases at V and 4 bases at J, with 11 bases in the middle. CDR1 is GTSNPN, CDR2 SVGIG, per germline (reference sequence). CDR3 coding DNA: TGTGCCTGGGGGGGTGCCGTCACTGAAGCTTTCTTT. This codes for CAWGGAVTEAFF.